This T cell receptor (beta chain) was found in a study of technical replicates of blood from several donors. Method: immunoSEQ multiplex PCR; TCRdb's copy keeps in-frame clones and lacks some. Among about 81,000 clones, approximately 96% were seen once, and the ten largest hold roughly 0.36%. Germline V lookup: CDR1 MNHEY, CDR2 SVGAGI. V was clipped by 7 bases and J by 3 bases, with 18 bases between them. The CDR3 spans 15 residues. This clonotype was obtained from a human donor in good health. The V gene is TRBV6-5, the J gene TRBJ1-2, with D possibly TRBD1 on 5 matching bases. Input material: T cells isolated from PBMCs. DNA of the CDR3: TGTGCCAGCACCAACGGAGGAGGGGACCACTATGGCTACACCTTC. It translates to CASTNGGGDHYGYTF.